These 30 T cell receptor beta chains share one sample of origin, sequenced in a study of shared clonotypes between healthy human individuals. Naive CD8 cells lacked CD45RO, underwent positive selection for CCR7 and left out terminally differentiated effector memory CD45RA+ cells. Produced via immunoSEQ multiplex PCR; TCRdb's table is partial and in-frame only. This table holds some 2 million clones, about 95% found once. The source material was naive CD8+ T cells sorted from blood. The origin of the receptors is a young man in good health.

The chain links TRBV30 to TRBJ1-2; D gene uncertain. The V gene lost 0 bases and the J gene lost 1 base, with 9 bases spanning the gap. CDR3 length: 14 amino acids. CDR1 and CDR2 from the germline V gene are GTSNPN and SVGIG (reference sequence). Here the CDR3 DNA reads TGTGCCTGGAGTGTAGTACAGATTAACTATGGCTACACCTTC. Residues: CAWSVVQINYGYTF. The full variable domain, rest sourced from reference TRBV30 and TRBJ1-2, is SQTIHQWPATLVQPVGSPLSLECTVEGTSNPNLYWYRQAAGRGLQLLFYSVGIGQISSEVPQNLSASRPQDRQFILSSKKLLLSDSGFYLCAWSVVQINYGYTFGSGTRLTVV.

The gene calls are TRBV14 and TRBJ2-1; the D gene is possibly TRBD2 (5 bases). The germline V and J ends were trimmed by 8 bases and 4 bases, with 15 bases remaining between them. This CDR3 has 14 amino acids. The germline gives CDR1 SGHDN, CDR2 FVKESK. The chain's CDR3 is CASSPVDLYNEQFF. CDR3 bases: TGTGCCAGCTCTCCGGTGGACTTATACAATGAGCAGTTCTTC.

V and J are TRBV18 and TRBJ2-7; possibly TRBD1 or TRBD2 for D (7 bases each). The CDR3 contains 14 residues. The germline gives CDR1 KGHSH, CDR2 LQKENI. V was clipped by 6 bases and J by 4 bases, with 16 bases between them. The CDR3 here is CASSGQDGRYEQYF. The CDR3 DNA is TGTGCCAGCTCTGGACAGGACGGGAGGTACGAGCAGTACTTC.

The chain is built from TRBV28 and TRBJ1-1; no clear D gene. V lost 10 bases and J lost 1, with 10 bases in between. CDR3 length equals 12 residues. Germline lookup yields CDR1 MDHEN and CDR2 SYDVKM. CDR3 coding DNA: TGTGCCACCCGTTGGGAGAACACTGAAGCTTTCTTT. It is translated as CATRWENTEAFF.

The chain links TRBV18 to TRBJ2-7; D is possibly TRBD1 or TRBD2 (7 bases each). Trimming took 2 bases from V and 5 from J, leaving 13 bases between them. From germline, CDR1 is KGHSH and CDR2 LQKENI. The CDR3 covers 14 residues. Written as DNA, the CDR3 is TGTGCCAGCTCACCAATGGCAGGGGGGGACGAGCAGTACTTC. It yields the protein CASSPMAGGDEQYF. Combining the CDR3 with reference TRBV18 and TRBJ2-7 gives the whole variable domain NAGVMQNPRHLVRRRGQEARLRCSPMKGHSHVYWYRQLPEEGLKFMVYLQKENIIDESGMPKERFSAEFPKEGPSILRIQQVVRGDSAAYFCASSPMAGGDEQYFGPGTRLTVT.

The V and J genes are TRBV6-5 and TRBJ2-2; D gene ambiguous. The germline V gene encodes CDR1 MNHEY and CDR2 SVGAGI. Trimming pared 0 bases from V and 8 bases from J, leaving 7 bases between. CDR3 length: 13 residues. CDR3 bases: TGTGCCAGCAGTTACTCAATGGGTGGGGAGCTGTTTTTT. Protein sequence: CASSYSMGGELFF.

The chain recombines TRBV10-3 with TRBJ1-2; D might be TRBD1 (6 bases). Germline V lookup: CDR1 ENHRY, CDR2 SYGVKD. V lost 7 bases and J lost 3, with 12 bases in between. The CDR3 covers 13 residues. Here the CDR3 reads CAIMGGEYYGYTF. As DNA, the CDR3 is TGTGCCATCATGGGGGGCGAATACTATGGCTACACCTTC.

This clone appeared a single time. The chain recombines TRBV2 with TRBJ1-5, with D maybe TRBD1 (6 bases). The V and J ends lost 6 bases and 1 base respectively, with 16 bases between them. The CDR3 totals 16 residues. Germline CDR1 and CDR2: SNHLY and FYNNEI. This CDR3 reads CASSHPAGQSNQPQHF. CDR3 bases: TGTGCCAGCAGCCACCCCGCTGGACAGAGCAATCAGCCCCAGCATTTT.

The chain couples TRBV13 to TRBJ1-1; the D is unclear. Deletions cut 7 bases from V and 1 base from J, with 4 bases between. This CDR3 region has 11 residues. The germline CDR1 and CDR2 sequences are PRHDT and FYEKMQ (reference sequence). Here the CDR3 reads CASNENTEAFF. The DNA of the CDR3 is TGTGCCAGCAATGAGAACACTGAAGCTTTCTTT.

The chain combines TRBV27 with TRBJ2-7; D is unclear. Germline CDR1 MNHEY, CDR2 SMNVEV (reference sequence). The CDR3 runs 15 residues. Trimming pared 8 bases from V and 4 bases from J, leaving 21 bases between. The CDR3 spells CASSLRLPGGYEQYF. In nucleotides, the CDR3 is TGTGCCAGCTCCTTACGGCTTCCGGGTGGGTACGAGCAGTACTTC.

V usage is TRBV11-2 and J usage is TRBJ1-3; tentatively, D is TRBD1 (5 bases). In germline, CDR1 is SGHAT, CDR2 FQNNGV. The ends were cut back, 3 bases at V and 7 bases at J, with 10 bases in the middle. The CDR3 length is 13 residues. CDR3 residues: CASSLSGINTIYF. CDR3 nucleotide sequence: TGTGCCAGCAGCTTGTCAGGGATCAACACCATATATTTT.

This chain uses TRBV4-3 with TRBJ2-3; D is perhaps TRBD1 (6 bases). The ends were cut back, 2 bases at V and 6 bases at J, with 12 bases in the middle. This CDR3 has 14 residues. Germline-derived CDR1 and CDR2 are LGHNA and YSLEER. CDR3 sequence: CASSQNRVGDTQYF. In nucleotides, the CDR3 is TGCGCCAGCAGCCAAAACAGGGTTGGGGATACGCAGTATTTT.

The chain has TRBV6-1 and TRBJ1-5; weak D call: TRBD1 (5 bases). Germline lookup yields CDR1 MNHNS and CDR2 SASEGT. Trimming pared 1 base from V and 6 bases from J, leaving 13 bases between. The CDR3 is 15 amino acids. This CDR3 is CASSEVLQGGQPQHF. In nucleotides, the CDR3 is TGTGCCAGCAGTGAAGTCTTGCAGGGAGGTCAGCCCCAGCATTTT.

This chain joins TRBV4-1 and TRBJ2-5; D unresolved. The CDR3 contains 14 residues. CDR1 and CDR2 (germline): MGHRA, YSYEKL. V lost 1 base and J 5 bases, leaving 11 bases between the germline ends. For the CDR3, the DNA is TGCGCCAGCAGCCAAGTTGGCCTAGGGGAGACCCAGTACTTC. Its protein product is CASSQVGLGETQYF.

CDR3 sequence reads: CASSLQVEGSGEQYF. CDR3 DNA sequence: TGTGCCAGCAGCTTGCAAGTGGAGGGTTCTGGTGAGCAGTACTTC. The rearrangement links TRBV7-6 to TRBJ2-7; the D gene is possibly TRBD2 (6 bases). Germline V CDR1 and CDR2: SGHVS, FNYEAQ. Trimming took 3 bases from V and 7 from J, leaving 19 bases between them. This CDR3 region has 15 residues. Variable domain in full (rest from reference TRBV7-6 and TRBJ2-7): GAGVSQSPRYKVTKRGQDVALRCDPISGHVSLYWYRQALGQGPEFLTYFNYEAQQDKSGLPNDRFSAERPEGSISTLTIQRTEQRDSAMYRCASSLQVEGSGEQYFGPGTRLTVT.

The chain is built from TRBV10-1 and TRBJ2-3, with 7 bases fitting TRBD1. Germline V CDR1 and CDR2: WNHNN, SYGVQD (reference sequence). The J segment lost 3 bases and the V segment lost 7 bases, leaving 10 bases of the junction unmatched. This CDR3 has 15 amino acids. Here the CDR3 DNA reads TGCGCCAGCAAAGACTTACCGGGACAGACAGATACGCAGTATTTT. Protein: CASKDLPGQTDTQYF.

The CDR3 coding sequence is TGTGCCAGCAGCCATGGACCGACGCAGTATTTT. This sequence encodes CASSHGPTQYF. The J gene is TRBJ2-3, the V gene TRBV5-4; unclear D gene. CDR1 and CDR2 (germline): SGHNT, YYREEE (reference sequence). With 4 bases removed from V and 9 bases from J, the gap between germline ends came to 9 bases. The CDR3 has 11 amino acids. Combining the CDR3 with reference TRBV5-4 and TRBJ2-3 gives the whole variable domain ETGVTQSPTHLIKTRGQQVTLRCSSQSGHNTVSWYQQALGQGPQFIFQYYREEENGRGNFPPRFSGLQFPNYSSELNVNALELDDSALYLCASSHGPTQYFGPGTRLTVL.

The genes are TRBV4-2 and TRBJ2-7, with D unresolved. V was trimmed by 0 bases and J by 2 bases, leaving 5 bases between them. This CDR3 comprises 13 residues. CDR1 LGHNA and CDR2 YNFKEQ come from the germline V gene. CDR3 DNA sequence: TGTGCCAGCAGCCAAGACCAAACCTACGAGCAGTACTTC. It encodes CASSQDQTYEQYF.

The chain combines TRBV4-1 with TRBJ2-7, with D possibly TRBD1 on 6 matching bases. Deletions cut 1 base from V and 4 bases from J, with 14 bases between. From germline, CDR1 is MGHRA and CDR2 YSYEKL. The CDR3 covers 15 residues. As DNA, the CDR3 is TGCGCCAGCAGCCAAGTTCTTCAGGGGTCATACGAGCAGTACTTC. Translation: CASSQVLQGSYEQYF.

V is TRBV6-5 and J is TRBJ1-4, with D possibly TRBD1 on 5 matching bases. V lost 6 bases and J 8 bases, leaving 16 bases between the germline ends. CDR1 is MNHEY, CDR2 SVGAGI, per germline. This CDR3 comprises 14 residues. This CDR3 reads CASSPSRGWEKLFF. CDR3 nucleotides: TGTGCCAGCAGCCCCTCCCGGGGGTGGGAAAAACTGTTTTTT.

The chain combines TRBV6-6 with TRBJ1-4; D is unresolved. The CDR3 contains 16 residues. In germline, CDR1 is MNHNY, CDR2 SVGAGI (reference sequence). V was pared by 8 bases and J by 5 bases, with 21 bases between. This CDR3 reads CASFSGARAANEKLFF. As DNA, the CDR3 is TGTGCCAGCTTTAGTGGAGCCCGGGCGGCGAATGAAAAACTGTTTTTT.

This chain joins TRBV27 and TRBJ1-4, with 7 bases that match TRBD1. The CDR3 covers 13 residues. CDR1 and CDR2 (germline): MNHEY, SMNVEV (reference sequence). V dropped 3 bases and J dropped 8; count of bases not matched to a gene: 3. The CDR3 DNA reads as TGTGCCAGCAGTTTCCAGGGGGGCGAAAAACTGTTTTTT. Its protein product is CASSFQGGEKLFF.

A word on this clone: Other DNA sequences in this specimen translate into the identical CDR3. The chain employs TRBV7-9 and TRBJ1-2, with D unclear. The V end lost 2 bases, the J end lost 3 bases, and 7 bases lay between the germline ends. Germline CDR1 SEHNR, CDR2 FQNEAQ (reference sequence). There are 13 residues in the CDR3. CDR3 in amino acids: CASSLSPDYGYTF. The CDR3 nucleotides are TGTGCCAGCAGCTTAAGCCCAGACTATGGCTACACCTTC.

This chain joins TRBV10-3 and TRBJ1-2; 7 nucleotides line up with TRBD1. The germline V gene has CDR1 ENHRY and CDR2 SYGVKD. Trimming cost V 10 bases and J 1 base; bases outside gene matches: 9. CDR3 size: 14 residues. The CDR3 here is CATERQGVNYGYTF. The CDR3 nucleotides read TGTGCCACGGAGCGGCAGGGGGTTAACTATGGCTACACCTTC.

The V gene is TRBV5-1, the J gene TRBJ2-7; TRBD2 matches 13 bases. J was trimmed by 5 bases and V by 2 bases; bases with no gene match: 13. There are 18 residues in the CDR3. The germline V gene has CDR1 SGHRS and CDR2 YFSETQ. CDR3 loop: CASSFRGTSGIADNEQYF. Here the CDR3 DNA reads TGCGCCAGCAGCTTTCGTGGGACTAGCGGGATCGCGGACAACGAGCAGTACTTC.

This rearrangement joins TRBV6-1 to TRBJ2-3, with 9 bases matching TRBD2. The CDR3 consists of 15 residues. V trimming: 9 bases; J trimming: 1 base; junction bases outside the gene matches: 8. Germline V lookup: CDR1 MNHNS, CDR2 SASEGT. The CDR3: CASGSGGPRTDTQYF. The CDR3 DNA is TGTGCCAGTGGTAGCGGGGGCCCGCGCACAGATACGCAGTATTTT.

The chain carries TRBV30 and TRBJ1-4; 7 nucleotides align to TRBD1. Germline-derived CDR1 and CDR2 are GTSNPN and SVGIG (reference sequence). V lost 5 bases and J lost 3; bases outside the gene matches: 3. The CDR3 length is 13 residues. The CDR3 here is CAWGQDPNEKLFF. Here the CDR3 DNA reads TGTGCCTGGGGACAGGACCCTAATGAAAAACTGTTTTTT.

On this clone: The same CDR3 is also encoded by other DNA sequences in this sample. V and J are TRBV7-2 and TRBJ2-7; no firm D call. Trimming left V 1 base short and J 4 bases short, with 8 bases between. The germline V gene encodes CDR1 SGHTA and CDR2 FQGNSA. This CDR3 is built from 13 residues. CDR3 in DNA: TGTGCCAGCAGCTTAGGTGGGCCATACGAGCAGTACTTC. It encodes CASSLGGPYEQYF.

The genes are TRBV30 and TRBJ1-2, with D hard to call. Trimming left V 2 bases short and J 4 bases short, with 14 bases between. This CDR3 is 14 amino acids long. Germline V gene sequence: CDR1 GTSNPN, CDR2 SVGIG (reference sequence). The CDR3 coding sequence is TGTGCCTGGAGTCAACACCCGACCCCCTATGGCTACACCTTC. It codes for CAWSQHPTPYGYTF.

The V call is TRBV5-1, the J call TRBJ2-7; no definite D call. Trimming took off 2 bases at V and 1 base at J, with 10 bases between the two ends. The germline V gene has CDR1 SGHRS and CDR2 YFSETQ. CDR3 length: 14 residues. The chain's CDR3 is CASSFSGLSYEQYF. The CDR3 nucleotides are TGCGCCAGCAGCTTTTCGGGCCTATCCTACGAGCAGTACTTC.